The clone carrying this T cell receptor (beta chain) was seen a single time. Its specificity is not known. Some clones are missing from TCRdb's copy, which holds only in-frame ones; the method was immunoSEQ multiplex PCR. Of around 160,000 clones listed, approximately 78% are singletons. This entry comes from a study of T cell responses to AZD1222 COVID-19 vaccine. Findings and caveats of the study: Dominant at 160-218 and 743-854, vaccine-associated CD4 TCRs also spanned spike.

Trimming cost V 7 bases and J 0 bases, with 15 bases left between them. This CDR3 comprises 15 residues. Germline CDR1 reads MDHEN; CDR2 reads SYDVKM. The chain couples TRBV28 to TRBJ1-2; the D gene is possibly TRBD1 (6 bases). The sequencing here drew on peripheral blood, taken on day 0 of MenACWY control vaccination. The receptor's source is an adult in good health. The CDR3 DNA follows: TGTGCCAGCACTCCAGGGGCAGCCTCTAACTATGGCTACACCTTC. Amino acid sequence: CASTPGAASNYGYTF.